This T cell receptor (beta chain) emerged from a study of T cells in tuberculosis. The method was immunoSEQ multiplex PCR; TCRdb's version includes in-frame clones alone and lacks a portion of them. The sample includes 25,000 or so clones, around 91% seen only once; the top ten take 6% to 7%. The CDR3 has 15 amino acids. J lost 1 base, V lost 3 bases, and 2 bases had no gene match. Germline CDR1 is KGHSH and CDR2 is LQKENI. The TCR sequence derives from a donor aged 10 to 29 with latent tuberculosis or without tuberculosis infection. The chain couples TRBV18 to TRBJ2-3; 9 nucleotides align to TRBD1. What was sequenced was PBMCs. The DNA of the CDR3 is TGTGCCAGCTCACCCAGGGACAGGGGCACAGATACGCAGTATTTT. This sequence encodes CASSPRDRGTDTQYF.